This T cell receptor beta chain was observed in a study of spatial heterogeneity in lung cancer. Findings of the study overall: TCRs found ubiquitously expanded in tumor appeared in blood more at resection than at follow-up.

This clonotype was detected many times. Its antigen is unknown. Per the germline V gene, CDR1 is SGDLS and CDR2 is YYNGEE. The CDR3 loop spans 17 amino acids. The ends lost 4 bases at V and 2 bases at J; junction bases unmatched: 7. TCRdb called the 5' RACE reads again in MiXCR, with one record for every CDR3 protein. The table includes tens of thousands of distinct CDR3 sequences, 6.5% to 8% detected once. The time point here: sample taken at primary tumor resection. The input material, whole RNA from tumor, nontumor lung or frozen PBMC, was sequenced unsorted. This clonotype originated in a female donor with early-stage non-small cell lung cancer. The gene calls are TRBV9 and TRBJ2-2; 11 nucleotides match TRBD2. The sample was PBMCs, taken at surgery. In DNA, the CDR3 is TGTGCCAGCAGCACCCAGACTAGCGGGGTTAACACCGGGGAGCTGTTTTTT. Encoded protein: CASSTQTSGVNTGELFF.